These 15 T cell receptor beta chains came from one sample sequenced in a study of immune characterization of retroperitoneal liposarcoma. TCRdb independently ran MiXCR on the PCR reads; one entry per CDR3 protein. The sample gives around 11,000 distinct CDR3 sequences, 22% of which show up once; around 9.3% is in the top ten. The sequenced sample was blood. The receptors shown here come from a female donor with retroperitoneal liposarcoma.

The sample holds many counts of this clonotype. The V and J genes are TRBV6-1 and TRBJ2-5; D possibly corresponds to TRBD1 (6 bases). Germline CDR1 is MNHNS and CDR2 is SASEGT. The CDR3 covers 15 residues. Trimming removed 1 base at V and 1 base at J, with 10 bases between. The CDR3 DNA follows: TGTGCCAGCAGTGAAGGGTCAGGGGCCCAAGAGACCCAGTACTTC. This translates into CASSEGSGAQETQYF.

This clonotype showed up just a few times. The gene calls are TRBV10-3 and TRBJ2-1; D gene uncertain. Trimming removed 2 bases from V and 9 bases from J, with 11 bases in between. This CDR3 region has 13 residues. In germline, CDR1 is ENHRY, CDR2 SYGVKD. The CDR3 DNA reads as TGTGCCATCAGTGAGGGTTACCCCCCTGAGCAGTTCTTC. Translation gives CAISEGYPPEQFF.

The CDR3 loop is CAAGGSTYNSPLHF. CDR3 coding DNA: TGTGCCGCAGGGGGCAGCACCTATAATTCACCCCTCCACTTT. The rearrangement joins TRBV11-2 to TRBJ1-6; 8 nucleotides agree with TRBD1. The CDR3 totals 14 residues. Germline V gene data show CDR1 as SGHAT and CDR2 as FQNNGV. The trim removed 11 bases at V and 2 bases at J, leaving 5 bases unmatched.

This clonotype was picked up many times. CDR3 DNA: TGCGCCAGCTGTCGGACTAGCGAGAGCAATGAGCAGTTCTTC. It encodes CASCRTSESNEQFF. V usage is TRBV5-1 and J usage is TRBJ2-1; 9 bases map to TRBD2. The CDR3 is 14 residues long. Germline CDR1 and CDR2: SGHRS and YFSETQ. The V gene end was trimmed by 7 bases and the J gene end by 6 bases; junction bases not matched to a gene: 8.

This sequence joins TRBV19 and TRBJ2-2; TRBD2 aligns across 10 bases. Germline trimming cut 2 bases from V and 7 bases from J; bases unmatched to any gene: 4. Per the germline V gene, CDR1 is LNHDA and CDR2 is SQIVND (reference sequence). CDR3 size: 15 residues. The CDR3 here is CASSISSGSGGELFF. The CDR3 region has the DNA TGTGCCAGTAGTATATCTAGCGGGAGTGGCGGGGAGCTGTTTTTT.

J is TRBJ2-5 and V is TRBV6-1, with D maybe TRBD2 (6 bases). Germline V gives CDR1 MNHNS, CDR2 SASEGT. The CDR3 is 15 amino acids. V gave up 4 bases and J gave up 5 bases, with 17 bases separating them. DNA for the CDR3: TGTGCCAGCAGTGCCTGGGCGGGACTCCGGGAGACCCAGTACTTC. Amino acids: CASSAWAGLRETQYF.

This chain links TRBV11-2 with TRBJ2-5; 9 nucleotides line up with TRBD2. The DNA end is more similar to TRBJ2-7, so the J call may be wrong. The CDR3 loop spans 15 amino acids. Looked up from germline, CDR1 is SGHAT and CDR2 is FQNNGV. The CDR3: CASSQDLAGGREQYF. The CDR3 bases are TGTGCCAGCAGCCAAGATCTCGCGGGAGGGCGCGAGCAGTACTTC.

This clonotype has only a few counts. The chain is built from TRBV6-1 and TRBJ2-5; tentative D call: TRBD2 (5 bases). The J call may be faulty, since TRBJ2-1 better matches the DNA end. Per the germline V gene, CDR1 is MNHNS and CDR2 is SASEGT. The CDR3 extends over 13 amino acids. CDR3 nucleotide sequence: TGTGCCAGCAGTTTGAGGGCGGTGGAGACCCAGTTCTTC. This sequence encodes CASSLRAVETQFF.

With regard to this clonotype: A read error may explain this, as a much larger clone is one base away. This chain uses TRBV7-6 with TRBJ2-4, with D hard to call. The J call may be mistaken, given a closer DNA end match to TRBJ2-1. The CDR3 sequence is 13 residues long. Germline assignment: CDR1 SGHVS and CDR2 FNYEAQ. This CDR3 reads CASSLAPANEQFF. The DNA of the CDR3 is TGTGCCAGCAGCTTAGCCCCCGCTAACGAGCAGTTCTTC.

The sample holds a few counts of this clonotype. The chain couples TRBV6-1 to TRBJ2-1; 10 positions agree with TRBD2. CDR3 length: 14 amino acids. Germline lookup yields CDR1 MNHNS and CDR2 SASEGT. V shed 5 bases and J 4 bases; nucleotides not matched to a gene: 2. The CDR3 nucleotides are TGTGCCAGCAGTACAGCGGGAGGGTACAATGAGCAGTTCTTC. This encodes CASSTAGGYNEQFF.

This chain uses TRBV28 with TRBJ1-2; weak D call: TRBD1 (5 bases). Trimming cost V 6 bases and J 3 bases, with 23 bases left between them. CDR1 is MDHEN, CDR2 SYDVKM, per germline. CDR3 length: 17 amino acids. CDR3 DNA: TGTGCCAGCAGAAGGGACGGGGCGGTAGGATTCGACTATGGCTACACCTTC. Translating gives CASRRDGAVGFDYGYTF.

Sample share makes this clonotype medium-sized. In nucleotides, the CDR3 is TGTGCCAGCAACCGAGGACTAGCGGGAAGGGATGAGCAGTTCTTC. It codes for CASNRGLAGRDEQFF. The rearrangement uses TRBV6-1 and TRBJ2-1; 12 bases map to TRBD2. Per germline, CDR1 MNHNS and CDR2 SASEGT. J lost 8 bases, V lost 7 bases, and 9 bases had no gene match. The CDR3 is made up of 15 amino acids.

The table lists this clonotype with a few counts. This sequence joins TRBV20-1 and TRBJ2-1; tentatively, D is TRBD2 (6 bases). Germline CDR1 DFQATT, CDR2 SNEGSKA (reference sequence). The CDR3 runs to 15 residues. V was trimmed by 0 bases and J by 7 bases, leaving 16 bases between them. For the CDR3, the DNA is TGCAGTGCTAGAGACAGGAGGGCCTCGACTAATGAGCAGTTCTTC. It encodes CSARDRRASTNEQFF.

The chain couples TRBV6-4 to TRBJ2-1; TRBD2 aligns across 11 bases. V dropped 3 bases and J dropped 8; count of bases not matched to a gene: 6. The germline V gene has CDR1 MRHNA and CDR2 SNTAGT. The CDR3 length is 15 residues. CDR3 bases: TGTGCCAGCAGTGAAGACCTAGCGGGAGGACATGAGCAGTTCTTC. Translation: CASSEDLAGGHEQFF.

The CDR3 here is CASRTGNSPLHF. In nucleotides, the CDR3 is TGTGCCAGCAGGACAGGGAACTCACCCCTCCACTTT. The rearrangement joins TRBV6-1 to TRBJ1-6; 7 bases line up with TRBD1. Germline CDR1 MNHNS, CDR2 SASEGT. Losses at the gene ends were 6 bases for V and 10 bases for J; bases not matched to a gene: 3. CDR3 length: 12 amino acids.